These 29 T cell receptor beta chains share one sample of origin, sequenced in a study of blood T cell repertoires in COVID-19. Using immunoSEQ multiplex PCR, the repertoire was profiled, and TCRdb retains in-frame clones only, with some absent. The table records 200,000 to 250,000 clones, about 87% of them present only once. Sequenced sample: PBMCs or T cells enriched from blood (not recorded which). These receptors were obtained from a woman aged 25-40 years who had been exposed to COVID-19.

The J gene is TRBJ2-1, the V gene TRBV7-6; no definite D call. The CDR3 length is 14 residues. The germline V and J ends were trimmed by 7 bases and 9 bases, with 19 bases remaining between them. In germline, CDR1 is SGHVS, CDR2 FNYEAQ. In DNA form, the CDR3 reads TGTGCCAGCAATCCTCTCAGTCGGGTGGGTGAGCAGTTCTTC. This translates into CASNPLSRVGEQFF.

This chain links TRBV6-6 with TRBJ1-5, with unresolved D. The CDR3 covers 15 residues. Germline values: CDR1 MNHNY, CDR2 SVGAGI (reference sequence). Deletions cut 6 bases from V and 4 bases from J, with 16 bases between. The CDR3 coding sequence is TGTGCCAGCAGGCCACTTGGGCACCAAAATCAGCCCCAGCATTTT. It translates to CASRPLGHQNQPQHF.

A single count supports this clone. Other DNA variants within this sample encode the same CDR3. The chain has TRBV20-1 and TRBJ2-5, with D hard to call. Germline CDR1 reads DFQATT; CDR2 reads SNEGSKA (reference sequence). This CDR3 has 11 residues. The ends were cut back, 1 base at V and 5 bases at J, with 5 bases in the middle. DNA for the CDR3: TGCAGTGCTAGAGTACGGGAGACCCAGTACTTC. Encoded protein: CSARVRETQYF.

CDR3 residues: CASSQNPSIQAVGSYEQYF. DNA for the CDR3: TGTGCCAGCAGCCAAAACCCCTCGATACAGGCCGTCGGGTCCTACGAGCAGTACTTC. V gene TRBV14 combines with J gene TRBJ2-7; D might be TRBD1 (5 bases). CDR1 SGHDN and CDR2 FVKESK come from the germline V gene. The CDR3 runs to 19 residues. The ends were cut back, 2 bases at V and 1 base at J, with 24 bases in the middle.

The chain uses TRBV28 and TRBJ1-5; 9 nucleotides line up with TRBD1. This CDR3 comprises 14 residues. V lost 6 bases, J lost 7 bases, and 7 bases stayed unmatched. CDR1 MDHEN and CDR2 SYDVKM come from the germline V gene. The CDR3 protein is CASSPGTGWQPQHF. The CDR3, as DNA: TGTGCCAGCAGCCCCGGGACAGGGTGGCAGCCCCAGCATTTT.

The chain has TRBV4-1 and TRBJ2-1, with 9 nucleotides matching TRBD2. The CDR3 is 17 residues long. In germline, CDR1 is MGHRA, CDR2 YSYEKL. With 4 bases clipped from V and 3 bases from J, the junction kept 10 bases outside the gene matches. CDR3 coding DNA: TGCGCCAGCAGCCGGAAGGTAGCGGGAGTAAACTACAATGAGCAGTTCTTC. Protein product: CASSRKVAGVNYNEQFF.

V usage is TRBV10-3 and J usage is TRBJ2-2, with 11 positions matching TRBD2. Per germline, CDR1 ENHRY and CDR2 SYGVKD. V dropped 10 bases and J dropped 6; count of bases not matched to a gene: 16. The CDR3 covers 17 residues. The CDR3 reads CATRGLAEEAGAGELFF. The CDR3 DNA follows: TGTGCCACCAGGGGACTAGCGGAGGAAGCCGGGGCCGGGGAGCTGTTTTTT.

The rearrangement links TRBV7-3 to TRBJ2-7, with 7 positions matching TRBD2. The trim removed 2 bases at V and 0 bases at J, leaving 4 bases unmatched. Germline V gives CDR1 SGHTA, CDR2 FQGTGA. The CDR3 length is 15 residues. The CDR3, as DNA: TGTGCCAGCAGCTTAGATAGCGGGCACTCCTACGAGCAGTACTTC. Translated: CASSLDSGHSYEQYF. Full variable domain (missing parts from reference TRBV7-3 and TRBJ2-7): GAGVSQTPSNKVTEKGKYVELRCDPISGHTALYWYRQSLGQGPEFLIYFQGTGAADDSGLPNDRFFAVRPEGSVSTLKIQRTERGDSAVYLCASSLDSGHSYEQYFGPGTRLTVT.

The chain recombines TRBV5-1 with TRBJ2-3, with 10 bases lining up with TRBD2. V lost 0 bases, J lost 2 bases, and 6 bases stayed unmatched. CDR1 is SGHRS and CDR2 is YFSETQ in the germline V gene. This CDR3 comprises 17 residues. The CDR3 DNA is TGCGCCAGCAGCTTGGGTGGGACTAGCGCGACCACAGATACGCAGTATTTT. Its protein product is CASSLGGTSATTDTQYF.

The genes are TRBV7-2 and TRBJ1-5; TRBD1 might be the D (5 bases). Trimming took 1 base from V and 3 from J, leaving 10 bases between them. Germline V gives CDR1 SGHTA, CDR2 FQGNSA. The CDR3 has 15 amino acids. The CDR3 nucleotides are TGTGCCAGCAGCTTAGGCCAGGGCTTCAATCAGCCCCAGCATTTT. This translates into CASSLGQGFNQPQHF.

This clone was detected a few times. The chain has TRBV6-5 and TRBJ1-6; no reliable D call. Germline V gene data show CDR1 as MNHEY and CDR2 as SVGAGI. The V end lost 9 bases, the J end lost 7 bases, and 16 bases lay between the germline ends. The CDR3 totals 14 residues. The CDR3 DNA is TGTGCCAGTTCGCCCCTGGAGTGGAATTCACCCCTCCACTTT. Protein sequence: CASSPLEWNSPLHF.

The CDR3 nucleotides read TGTGCCAGCAGTTTATTAACCCTCCAGGGCCGTAGAATACCTGAAGCTTTCTTT. Translation: CASSLLTLQGRRIPEAFF. The chain employs TRBV28 and TRBJ1-1; maybe TRBD1 (5 bases). This CDR3 has 18 amino acids. V shed 1 base and J shed 6 bases, with 24 bases lying between them. CDR1 is MDHEN and CDR2 is SYDVKM in the germline V gene.

The chain joins TRBV4-1 to TRBJ2-7; 7 bases line up with TRBD2. J was trimmed by 6 bases and V by 1 base; bases with no gene match: 12. The CDR3 covers 16 residues. Germline V gives CDR1 MGHRA, CDR2 YSYEKL. The CDR3 DNA follows: TGCGCCAGCAGCCAAGGGGGGGGGTTACCCTTATTCGAGCAGTACTTC. Its protein is CASSQGGGLPLFEQYF.

This rearrangement joins TRBV5-6 to TRBJ2-5, with TRBD2 matching over 11 bases. The CDR3 loop spans 15 amino acids. The germline gives CDR1 SGHDT, CDR2 YYEEEE. The J segment lost 7 bases and the V segment lost 4 bases, leaving 9 bases of the junction unmatched. The CDR3 nucleotides read TGTGCCAGCAGCCGTAATAGCGGGAGGGCCGGGACCCAGTACTTC. It yields the protein CASSRNSGRAGTQYF.

V is TRBV7-2 and J is TRBJ2-3; D ambiguous. CDR1 and CDR2 from the germline V gene are SGHTA and FQGNSA. CDR3 length: 15 residues. V lost 4 bases and J lost 2, with 13 bases in between. In nucleotides, the CDR3 is TGTGCCAGCAGCTCCGTCGGGTCCCCCACAGATACGCAGTATTTT. It translates to CASSSVGSPTDTQYF.

The CDR3 bases are TGCGCCAGCAGCTCCAAACCGGGACAGGGATCATTTGAAGCTTTCTTT. This sequence encodes CASSSKPGQGSFEAFF. The chain uses TRBV5-1 and TRBJ1-1; 9 positions match TRBD1. CDR1 is SGHRS and CDR2 is YFSETQ in the germline V gene. This CDR3 is 16 amino acids long. V gave up 3 bases and J gave up 7 bases; unmatched junction bases: 13. The entire variable domain, with the rest obtained from reference TRBV5-1 and TRBJ1-1, is as follows: KAGVTQTPRYLIKTRGQQVTLSCSPISGHRSVSWYQQTPGQGLQFLFEYFSETQRNKGNFPGRFSGRQFSNSRSEMNVSTLELGDSALYLCASSSKPGQGSFEAFFGQGTRLTVV.

This sequence joins TRBV18 and TRBJ1-1; possible D gene TRBD1, 6 bases. Trimming cost V 3 bases and J 5 bases, with 13 bases left between them. Per the germline V gene, CDR1 is KGHSH and CDR2 is LQKENI. The CDR3 loop spans 14 amino acids. The CDR3 bases are TGTGCCAGCTCACCGGACAGCTTCGGAACTGAAGCTTTCTTT. It yields the protein CASSPDSFGTEAFF.

CDR3 in DNA: TGTGCCAGCTCACCAAGCCTGACTAACTATGGCTACACCTTC. Translating gives CASSPSLTNYGYTF. V and J are TRBV18 and TRBJ1-2; D is ambiguous. The V gene lost 2 bases and the J gene lost 0 bases, with 7 bases spanning the gap. CDR1 KGHSH and CDR2 LQKENI come from the germline V gene. The CDR3 totals 14 residues.

Many counts were recorded for this clone. This chain connects TRBV11-1 to TRBJ1-1; no clear D gene. The CDR3 is 13 amino acids. Germline V gene sequence: CDR1 SGHAT, CDR2 FQDESV (reference sequence). V lost 2 bases to trimming and J lost 6 bases, with 10 bases between them. DNA of the CDR3: TGTGCCAGCAGCTTATTGCAGCGTTCTGAAGCTTTCTTT. Translated, it gives CASSLLQRSEAFF.

The chain is built from TRBV19 and TRBJ1-1, with TRBD1 matching over 7 bases. CDR3 length equals 19 residues. Germline V CDR1 and CDR2: LNHDA, SQIVND (reference sequence). V lost 4 bases and J lost 1; bases outside the gene matches: 18. CDR3 protein: CASSNIWTGDSKRNTEAFF. The CDR3 DNA is TGTGCCAGTAGTAATATCTGGACAGGAGACTCAAAAAGGAACACTGAAGCTTTCTTT. The full variable domain, with the rest looked up from reference TRBV19 and TRBJ1-1, is DGGITQSPKYLFRKEGQNVTLSCEQNLNHDAMYWYRQDPGQGLRLIYYSQIVNDFQKGDIAEGYSVSREKKESFPLTVTSAQKNPTAFYLCASSNIWTGDSKRNTEAFFGQGTRLTVV.

In its sample, this clone was seen once. This sequence joins TRBV18 and TRBJ2-7; D might be TRBD2 (5 bases). The CDR3 contains 18 residues. Trimming took off 2 bases at V and 5 bases at J, with 25 bases between the two ends. The germline gives CDR1 KGHSH, CDR2 LQKENI. The chain's CDR3 is CASSPEGFGSRALHEQYF. CDR3 nucleotides: TGTGCCAGCTCACCAGAGGGTTTTGGGAGTCGAGCCCTCCACGAGCAGTACTTC.

The chain has TRBV12-5 and TRBJ2-5, with D perhaps TRBD1 (6 bases). CDR3 size: 14 residues. The V and J ends lost 3 bases and 2 bases respectively, with 10 bases between them. The germline gives CDR1 LGHNT, CDR2 FRNRAP. The CDR3 sequence: CASGLRDIQETQYF. As DNA, the CDR3 is TGTGCTAGTGGTTTACGGGACATTCAAGAGACCCAGTACTTC.

The CDR3 nucleotides read TGTGCCAGCAGTTTCTCCGGGGGGCGCGGGAAAGGCTACACCTTC. It yields the protein CASSFSGGRGKGYTF. The chain uses TRBV27 and TRBJ1-2; weak D call: TRBD1 (6 bases). Trimming shortened V by 3 bases and J by 8 bases, and 19 bases separated the two germline ends. Germline V CDR1 and CDR2: MNHEY, SMNVEV (reference sequence). The CDR3 has 15 amino acids.

This sequence joins TRBV15 and TRBJ2-4, with 10 bases that match TRBD1. This CDR3 region has 17 residues. The ends lost 3 bases at V and 0 bases at J; junction bases unmatched: 5. The germline CDR1 and CDR2 sequences are LNHNV and YYDKDF (reference sequence). The CDR3 region is CATSRAGTGVAKNIQYF. The CDR3 coding sequence is TGTGCCACCAGCAGGGCCGGGACAGGGGTAGCCAAAAACATTCAGTACTTC.

The chain employs TRBV25-1 and TRBJ2-1, with D tentatively TRBD2 (6 bases). The CDR3 spans 15 residues. Germline-derived CDR1 and CDR2 are MGHDK and SYGVNS. The germline V and J ends were trimmed by 0 bases and 2 bases, with 8 bases remaining between them. The CDR3 spells CASSEYSGPYNEQFF. DNA of the CDR3: TGTGCCAGCAGTGAATATAGCGGCCCCTACAATGAGCAGTTCTTC.

The chain couples TRBV11-2 to TRBJ2-6, with 7 bases fitting TRBD1. J was trimmed by 2 bases and V by 5 bases; bases with no gene match: 9. This CDR3 contains 17 residues. Germline V lookup: CDR1 SGHAT, CDR2 FQNNGV. The CDR3 here is CASSTRQGPPGANVLTF. CDR3 sequence (DNA): TGTGCCAGCAGCACACGACAGGGTCCCCCTGGGGCCAACGTCCTGACTTTC.

Here the CDR3 DNA reads TGTGCCAGTCGTGGACAGGGTTCCTACGAGCAGTACTTC. Its translation: CASRGQGSYEQYF. The genes are TRBV28 and TRBJ2-7; 8 bases are a match to TRBD1. The trim removed 9 bases at V and 1 base at J, leaving 5 bases unmatched. The germline gives CDR1 MDHEN, CDR2 SYDVKM. The CDR3 extends over 13 amino acids.

The CDR3 is CASSLMTSGISYEQYF. The CDR3 DNA follows: TGTGCCAGCAGCTTGATGACTAGCGGGATATCCTACGAGCAGTACTTC. This rearrangement joins TRBV5-4 to TRBJ2-7, with 11 bases identical to TRBD2. The germline V gene has CDR1 SGHNT and CDR2 YYREEE (reference sequence). This CDR3 is built from 16 residues. After removal of 1 base from V and 1 base from J, the junction contained 4 bases not matched to a gene. The full variable domain, its missing parts supplied by reference TRBV5-4 and TRBJ2-7, is ETGVTQSPTHLIKTRGQQVTLRCSSQSGHNTVSWYQQALGQGPQFIFQYYREEENGRGNFPPRFSGLQFPNYSSELNVNALELDDSALYLCASSLMTSGISYEQYFGPGTRLTVT.

The CDR3 loop is CAWIWGGPEAFF. In DNA, the CDR3 is TGTGCCTGGATCTGGGGGGGCCCCGAAGCTTTCTTT. The chain employs TRBV30 and TRBJ1-1, with D maybe TRBD1 (6 bases). Germline V lookup: CDR1 GTSNPN, CDR2 SVGIG (reference sequence). The ends were cut back, 4 bases at V and 8 bases at J, with 14 bases in the middle. The CDR3 is 12 amino acids.